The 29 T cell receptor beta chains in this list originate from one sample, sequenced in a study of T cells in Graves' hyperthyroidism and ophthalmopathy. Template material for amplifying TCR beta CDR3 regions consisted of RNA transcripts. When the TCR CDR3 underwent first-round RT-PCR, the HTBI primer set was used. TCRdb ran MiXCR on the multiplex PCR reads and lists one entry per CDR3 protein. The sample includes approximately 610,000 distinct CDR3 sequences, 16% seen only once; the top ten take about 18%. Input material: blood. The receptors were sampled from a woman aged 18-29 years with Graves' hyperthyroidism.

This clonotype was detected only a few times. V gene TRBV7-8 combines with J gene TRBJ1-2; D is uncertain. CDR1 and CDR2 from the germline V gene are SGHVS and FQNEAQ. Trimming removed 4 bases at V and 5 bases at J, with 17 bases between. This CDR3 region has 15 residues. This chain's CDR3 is CASSSRARAHYGYTF. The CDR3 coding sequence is TGTGCCAGCAGCTCTCGGGCCCGGGCCCATTATGGCTACACCTTC.

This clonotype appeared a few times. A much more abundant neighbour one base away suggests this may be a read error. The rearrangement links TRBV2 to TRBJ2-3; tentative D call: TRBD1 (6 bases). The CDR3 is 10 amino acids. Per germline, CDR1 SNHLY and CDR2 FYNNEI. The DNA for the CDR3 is TGTGCCAGCAGGACAGGTACGCAGTATTTT. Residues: CASRTGTQYF.

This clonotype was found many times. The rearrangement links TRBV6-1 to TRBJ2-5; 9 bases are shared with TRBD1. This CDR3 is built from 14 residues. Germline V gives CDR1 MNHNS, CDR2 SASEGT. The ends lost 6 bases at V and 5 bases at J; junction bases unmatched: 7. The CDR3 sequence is CASRRTGEGETQYF. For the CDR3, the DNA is TGTGCCAGCAGACGGACAGGGGAGGGGGAGACCCAGTACTTC.

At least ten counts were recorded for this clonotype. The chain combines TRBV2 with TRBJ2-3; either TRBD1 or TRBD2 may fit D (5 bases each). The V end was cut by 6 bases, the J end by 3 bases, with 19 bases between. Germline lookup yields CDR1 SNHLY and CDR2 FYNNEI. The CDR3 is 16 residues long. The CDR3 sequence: CASRETGTWGTDTQYF. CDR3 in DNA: TGTGCCAGCAGAGAGACCGGGACGTGGGGGACAGATACGCAGTATTTT.

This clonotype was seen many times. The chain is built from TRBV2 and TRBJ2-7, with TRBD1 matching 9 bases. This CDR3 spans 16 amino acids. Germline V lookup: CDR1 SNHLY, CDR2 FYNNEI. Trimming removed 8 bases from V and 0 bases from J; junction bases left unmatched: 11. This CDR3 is CASSPLPGQGSYEQYF. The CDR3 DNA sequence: TGTGCCAGCTCACCTCTCCCGGGACAGGGCTCCTACGAGCAGTACTTC.

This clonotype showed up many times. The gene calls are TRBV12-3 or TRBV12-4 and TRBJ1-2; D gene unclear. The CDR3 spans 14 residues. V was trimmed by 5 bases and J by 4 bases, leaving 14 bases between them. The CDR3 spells CASSPRENSYGYTF. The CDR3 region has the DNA TGTGCCAGCAGTCCCCGGGAGAATAGCTATGGCTACACCTTC.

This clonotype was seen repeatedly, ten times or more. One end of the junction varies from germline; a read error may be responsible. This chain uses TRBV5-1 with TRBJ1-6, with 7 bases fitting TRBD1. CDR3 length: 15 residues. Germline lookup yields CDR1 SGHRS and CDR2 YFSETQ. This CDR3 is CASRLEDRVVSPLHF. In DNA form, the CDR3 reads TGCGCCAGCAGATTGGAAGACAGGGTAGTCTCACCCCTCCACTTT. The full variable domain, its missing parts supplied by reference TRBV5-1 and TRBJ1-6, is KAGVTQTPRYLIKTRGQQVTLSCSPISGHRSVSWYQQTPGQGLQFLFEYFSETQRNKGNFPGRFSGRQFSNSRSEMNVSTLELGDSALYLCASRLEDRVVSPLHFGNGTRLTVT.

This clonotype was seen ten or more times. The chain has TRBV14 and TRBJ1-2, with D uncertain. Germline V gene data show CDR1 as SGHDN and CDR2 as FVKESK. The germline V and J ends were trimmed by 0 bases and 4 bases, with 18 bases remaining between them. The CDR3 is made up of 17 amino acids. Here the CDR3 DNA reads TGTGCCAGCAGCCAAGATAGATTTAGTGGACGCCGCTATGGCTACACCTTC. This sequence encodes CASSQDRFSGRRYGYTF.

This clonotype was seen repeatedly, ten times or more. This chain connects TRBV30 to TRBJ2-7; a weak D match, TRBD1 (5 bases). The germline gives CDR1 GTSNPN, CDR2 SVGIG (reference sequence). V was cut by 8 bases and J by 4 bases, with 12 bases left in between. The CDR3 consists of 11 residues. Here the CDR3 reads CALLRGYEQYF. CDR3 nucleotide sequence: TGTGCCCTCCTAAGGGGATACGAGCAGTACTTC.

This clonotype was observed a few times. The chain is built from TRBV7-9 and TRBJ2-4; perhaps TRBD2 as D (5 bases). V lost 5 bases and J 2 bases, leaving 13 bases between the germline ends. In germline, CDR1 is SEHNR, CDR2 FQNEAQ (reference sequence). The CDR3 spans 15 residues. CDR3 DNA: TGTGCCAGCAGCCCGCTAGCTGTGACCAAAAACATTCAGTACTTC. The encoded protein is CASSPLAVTKNIQYF.

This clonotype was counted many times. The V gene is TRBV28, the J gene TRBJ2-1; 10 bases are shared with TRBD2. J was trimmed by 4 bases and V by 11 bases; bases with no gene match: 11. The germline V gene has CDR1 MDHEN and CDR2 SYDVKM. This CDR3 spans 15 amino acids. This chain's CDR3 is CAVETSGLFYNEQFF. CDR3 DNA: TGTGCCGTCGAGACTAGCGGGTTATTTTACAATGAGCAGTTCTTC. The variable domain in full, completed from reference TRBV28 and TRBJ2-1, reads DVKVTQSSRYLVKRTGEKVFLECVQDMDHENMFWYRQDPGLGLRLIYFSYDVKMKEKGDIPEGYSVSREKKERFSLILESASTNQTSMYLCAVETSGLFYNEQFFGPGTRLTVL.

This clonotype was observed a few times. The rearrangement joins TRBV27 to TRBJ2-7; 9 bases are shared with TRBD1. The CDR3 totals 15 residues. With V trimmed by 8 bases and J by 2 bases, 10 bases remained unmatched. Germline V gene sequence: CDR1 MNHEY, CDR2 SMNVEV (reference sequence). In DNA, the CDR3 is TGTGCCAGCGGAACTCGGGGACAGGGAACCTACGAGCAGTACTTC. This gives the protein CASGTRGQGTYEQYF.

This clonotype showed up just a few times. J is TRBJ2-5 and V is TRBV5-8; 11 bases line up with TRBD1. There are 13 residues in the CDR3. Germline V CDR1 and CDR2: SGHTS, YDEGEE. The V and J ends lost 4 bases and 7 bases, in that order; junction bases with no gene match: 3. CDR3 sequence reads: CASSRGQGVTQYF. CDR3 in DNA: TGTGCCAGCAGCAGGGGACAGGGGGTGACCCAGTACTTC.

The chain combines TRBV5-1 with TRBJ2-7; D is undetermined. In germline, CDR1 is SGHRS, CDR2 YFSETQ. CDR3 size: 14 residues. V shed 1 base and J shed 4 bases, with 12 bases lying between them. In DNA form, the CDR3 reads TGCGCCAGCAGCTTGCGCAGTCTGGAATACGAGCAGTACTTC. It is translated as CASSLRSLEYEQYF. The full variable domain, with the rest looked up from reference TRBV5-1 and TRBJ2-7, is KAGVTQTPRYLIKTRGQQVTLSCSPISGHRSVSWYQQTPGQGLQFLFEYFSETQRNKGNFPGRFSGRQFSNSRSEMNVSTLELGDSALYLCASSLRSLEYEQYFGPGTRLTVT.

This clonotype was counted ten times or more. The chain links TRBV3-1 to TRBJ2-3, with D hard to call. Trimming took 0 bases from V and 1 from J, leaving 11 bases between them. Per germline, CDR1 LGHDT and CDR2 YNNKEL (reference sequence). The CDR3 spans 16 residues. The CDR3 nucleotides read TGTGCCAGCAGCCAAGACCAGCCGGCGCGCACAGATACGCAGTATTTT. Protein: CASSQDQPARTDTQYF.

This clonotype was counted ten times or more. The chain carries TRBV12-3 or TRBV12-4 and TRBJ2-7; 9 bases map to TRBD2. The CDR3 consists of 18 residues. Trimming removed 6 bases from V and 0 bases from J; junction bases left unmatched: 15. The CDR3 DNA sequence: TGTGCCAGCAGCAGACAGGCTTCTAGCGGGGTGAGCTCCTACGAGCAGTACTTC. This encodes CASSRQASSGVSSYEQYF.

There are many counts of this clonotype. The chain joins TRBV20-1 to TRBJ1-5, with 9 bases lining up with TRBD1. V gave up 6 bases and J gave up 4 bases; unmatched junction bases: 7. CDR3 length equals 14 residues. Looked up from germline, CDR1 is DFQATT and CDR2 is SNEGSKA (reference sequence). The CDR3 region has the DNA TGCAGTGCCATTACAGGGGGCGCAAATCAGCCCCAGCATTTT. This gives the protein CSAITGGANQPQHF.

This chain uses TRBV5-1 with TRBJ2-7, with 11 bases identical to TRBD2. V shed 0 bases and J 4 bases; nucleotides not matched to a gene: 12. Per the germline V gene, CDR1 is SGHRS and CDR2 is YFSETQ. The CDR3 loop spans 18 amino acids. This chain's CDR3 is CASSLGPQTGTSGYEQYF. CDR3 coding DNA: TGCGCCAGCAGCTTGGGGCCGCAAACCGGGACTAGCGGTTACGAGCAGTACTTC.

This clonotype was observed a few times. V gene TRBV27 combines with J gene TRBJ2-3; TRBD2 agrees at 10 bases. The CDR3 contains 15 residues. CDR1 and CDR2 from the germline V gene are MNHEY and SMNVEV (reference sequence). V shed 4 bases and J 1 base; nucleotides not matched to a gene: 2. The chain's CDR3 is CASSWGTSGTDTQYF. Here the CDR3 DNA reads TGTGCCAGCAGTTGGGGGACTAGCGGCACAGATACGCAGTATTTT.

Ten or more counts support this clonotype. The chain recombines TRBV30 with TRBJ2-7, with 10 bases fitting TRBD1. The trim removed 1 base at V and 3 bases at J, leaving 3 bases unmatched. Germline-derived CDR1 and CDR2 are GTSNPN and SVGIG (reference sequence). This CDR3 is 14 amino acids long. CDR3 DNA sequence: TGTGCCTGGAGTGAAGGGACAGGGGACTACGAGCAGTACTTC. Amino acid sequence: CAWSEGTGDYEQYF.

The CDR3 nucleotides are TGTGCCAGCAGTCCGGGATCCCAATACGAGCAGTACTTC. Protein: CASSPGSQYEQYF. The chain combines TRBV6-2 or TRBV6-3 with TRBJ2-7, with TRBD2 as a possible D gene (5 bases). CDR1 is MNHEY, CDR2 SVGEGT, per germline. The CDR3 totals 13 residues. Trimming left V 5 bases short and J 4 bases short, with 12 bases between.

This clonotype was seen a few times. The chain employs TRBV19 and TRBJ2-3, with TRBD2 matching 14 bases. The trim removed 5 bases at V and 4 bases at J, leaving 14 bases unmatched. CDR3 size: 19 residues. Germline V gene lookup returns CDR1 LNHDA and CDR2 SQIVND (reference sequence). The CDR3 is CASSSPPGTSGSWADTQYF. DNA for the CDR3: TGTGCCAGTAGTTCACCCCCCGGGACTAGCGGGAGCTGGGCAGATACGCAGTATTTT.

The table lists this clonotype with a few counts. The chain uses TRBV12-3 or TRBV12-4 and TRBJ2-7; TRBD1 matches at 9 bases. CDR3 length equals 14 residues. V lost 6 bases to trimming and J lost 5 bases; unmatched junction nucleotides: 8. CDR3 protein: CASRNTGGSNEQYF. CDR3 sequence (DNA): TGTGCCAGCAGGAACACAGGGGGCTCAAACGAGCAGTACTTC.

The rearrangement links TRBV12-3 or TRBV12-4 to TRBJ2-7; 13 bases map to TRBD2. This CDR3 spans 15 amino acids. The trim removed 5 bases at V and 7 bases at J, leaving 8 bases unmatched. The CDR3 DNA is TGTGCCAGCAGTCCACTAGCGGGGGGGCTGGGGGAGCAGTACTTC. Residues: CASSPLAGGLGEQYF.

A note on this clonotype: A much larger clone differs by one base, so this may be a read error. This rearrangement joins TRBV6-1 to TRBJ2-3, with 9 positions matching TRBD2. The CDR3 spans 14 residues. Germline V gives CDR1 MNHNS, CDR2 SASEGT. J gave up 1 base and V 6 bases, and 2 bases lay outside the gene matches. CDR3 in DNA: TGTGCCAGCAGAGAGCGGGGGGGCACAGATACGCAGTATTTT. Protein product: CASRERGGTDTQYF.

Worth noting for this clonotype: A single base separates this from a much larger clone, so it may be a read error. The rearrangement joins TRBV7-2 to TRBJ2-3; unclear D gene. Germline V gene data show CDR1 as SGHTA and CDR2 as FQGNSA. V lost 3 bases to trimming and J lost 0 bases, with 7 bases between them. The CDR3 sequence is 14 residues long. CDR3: CTSSFTASTDTQYF. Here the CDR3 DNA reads TGTACCAGCAGCTTTACTGCTAGCACAGATACGCAGTATTTT.

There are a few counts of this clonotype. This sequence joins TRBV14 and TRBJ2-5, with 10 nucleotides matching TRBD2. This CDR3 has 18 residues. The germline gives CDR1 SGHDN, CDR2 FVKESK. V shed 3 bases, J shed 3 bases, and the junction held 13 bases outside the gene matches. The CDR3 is CASSQGLAGVSYEETQYF. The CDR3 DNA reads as TGTGCCAGCAGCCAGGGGCTAGCGGGAGTTTCATACGAAGAGACCCAGTACTTC.

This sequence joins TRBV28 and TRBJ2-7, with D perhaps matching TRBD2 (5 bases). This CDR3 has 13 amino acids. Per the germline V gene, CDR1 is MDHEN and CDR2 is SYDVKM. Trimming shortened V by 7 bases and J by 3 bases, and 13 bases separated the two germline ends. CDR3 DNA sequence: TGTGCCAGCACCCCGGGGAGCGGCTACGAGCAGTACTTC. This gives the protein CASTPGSGYEQYF.

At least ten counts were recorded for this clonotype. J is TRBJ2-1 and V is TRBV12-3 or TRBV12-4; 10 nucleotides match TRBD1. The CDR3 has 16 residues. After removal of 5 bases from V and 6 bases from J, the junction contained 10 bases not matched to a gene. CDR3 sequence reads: CASSTWGDRGGNEQFF. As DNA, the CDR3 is TGTGCCAGCAGTACATGGGGGGACAGGGGAGGCAATGAGCAGTTCTTC.